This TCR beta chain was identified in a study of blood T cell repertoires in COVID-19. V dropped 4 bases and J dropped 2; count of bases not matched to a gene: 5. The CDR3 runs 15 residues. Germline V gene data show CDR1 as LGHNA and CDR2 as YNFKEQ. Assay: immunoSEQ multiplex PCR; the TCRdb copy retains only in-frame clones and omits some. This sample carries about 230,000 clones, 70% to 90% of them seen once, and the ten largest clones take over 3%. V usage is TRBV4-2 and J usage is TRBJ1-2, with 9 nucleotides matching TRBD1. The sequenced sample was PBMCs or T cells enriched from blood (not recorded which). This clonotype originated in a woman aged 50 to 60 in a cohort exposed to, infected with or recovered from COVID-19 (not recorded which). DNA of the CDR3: TGTGCCAGCAGCCCGGGACAGGGTGAAAACTATGGCTACACCTTC. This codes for CASSPGQGENYGYTF.